The source of this T cell receptor (beta chain) is a study of T cell responses to AZD1222 COVID-19 vaccine. The study, taken as a whole, reports: With dominance at 160-218 and 743-854, vaccine-associated CD4 TCRs spanned spike.

The V segment lost 0 bases and the J segment 4 bases; nucleotides outside the gene matches: 13. This CDR3 is 18 amino acids long. The germline V gene encodes CDR1 SGHVS and CDR2 FQNEAQ. Using immunoSEQ multiplex PCR, the repertoire was profiled, and TCRdb retains in-frame clones only, with some absent. The table includes about 92,000 clones, around nine tenths detected once. As regards this clone: What it binds is not known.

This chain joins TRBV7-8 and TRBJ2-7, with TRBD2 matching over 9 bases. This receptor was obtained from an adult in good health. Sequencing used peripheral blood, obtained on day 0 of AZD1222 vaccination. CDR3 residues: CASSLAASLAGPVYEQYF. The CDR3, as DNA: TGTGCCAGCAGCTTAGCGGCTTCGCTAGCGGGGCCGGTATACGAGCAGTACTTC.